This TCR beta chain is from a study of shared clonotypes between healthy human individuals. Assay used: immunoSEQ multiplex PCR; TCRdb lists only in-frame clones, some missing. This table has 650,000 to 750,000 clones, roughly 70% appearing once. Note on this clone: Sequence at one end of the junction differs from germline and may be a read error.

The CDR3 consists of 13 residues. The V gene's germline CDR1 is SGHKS and CDR2 YYEKEE (reference sequence). This sequence joins TRBV5-5 and TRBJ1-2; tentatively, D is TRBD1 (6 bases). The origin of this receptor is a woman in her twenties or thirties in good health. Sample: memory CD4+ T cells sorted from blood. Subset in this sample: CD45RA-negative fraction. CDR3 region: CACSDQGTYGYTF. DNA for the CDR3: TGTGCCTGCAGCGATCAGGGGACCTATGGCTACACCTTC.